The next 14 T cell receptor beta chains were all read from a single sample in a study of shared clonotypes between healthy human individuals (dated by TCRdb to 2019 to 2021). The library was generated by the immunoSEQ multiplex PCR assay. Entries here come from immuneACCESS through TCRdb and include only in-frame sequences with V and J called. Some clones fail to appear in such tables; in the studies checked, an unresolved V gene covers under half of the shortfall, and the cause of the remainder is unknown. The sample table lists about 980,000 clones, more than 75% of them with a count of one. The top ten clones comprise approximately 1.5% of the sample. Sequencing was performed on memory CD4+ T cells sorted from blood. The cell subset or site label, as the study defines it: CD45RA-negative fraction. These receptors were taken from a man between 18 and 35 years old in good health.

The CDR3 DNA follows: TGTGCCAGCAGTTATCTCAGGGATCAGCCCCAGCATTTT. The encoded protein is CASSYLRDQPQHF. The chain joins TRBV6-5 to TRBJ1-5, with D tentatively TRBD1 (5 bases). The CDR3 is made up of 13 amino acids. The germline V and J ends were trimmed by 3 bases and 5 bases, with 8 bases remaining between them. Germline V gene sequence: CDR1 MNHEY, CDR2 SVGAGI.

The V gene is TRBV5-1, the J gene TRBJ2-7, with 11 bases matching TRBD1. Germline CDR1 and CDR2: SGHRS and YFSETQ. This CDR3 is 14 amino acids long. Trimming removed 6 bases from V and 2 bases from J; junction bases left unmatched: 4. The CDR3 nucleotides are TGCGCCAGCAAGGGACAGGGGGTTACCTACGAGCAGTACTTC. Its protein product is CASKGQGVTYEQYF.

This clone showed up just a few times. The V call is TRBV6-6, the J call TRBJ2-5; no firm D call. The CDR3 extends over 15 amino acids. V was cut by 6 bases and J by 4 bases, with 18 bases left in between. The germline CDR1 and CDR2 sequences are MNHNY and SVGAGI (reference sequence). The DNA of the CDR3 is TGTGCCAGCAGACCTCCATACAGCGTAGGAGAGACCCAGTACTTC. Translated, it gives CASRPPYSVGETQYF.

The DNA of the CDR3 is TGTGCCAGCCGAGGACAGGGGGCGCAGTTCTTC. Its translation: CASRGQGAQFF. The rearrangement uses TRBV9 and TRBJ2-1; 11 nucleotides match TRBD1. With 7 bases clipped from V and 12 bases from J, the junction kept 3 bases outside the gene matches. This CDR3 is built from 11 residues. CDR1 and CDR2 from the germline V gene are SGDLS and YYNGEE.

Details on this clone: This sample also contains other DNA sequences that code for the same CDR3. The chain is built from TRBV18 and TRBJ2-7; D unclear. Germline V gives CDR1 KGHSH, CDR2 LQKENI. The CDR3 has 13 amino acids. V gave up 0 bases and J gave up 2 bases, with 5 bases separating them. CDR3 sequence: CASSPPGTYEQYF. The CDR3 DNA reads TGTGCCAGCTCACCACCAGGGACCTACGAGCAGTACTTC.

This chain joins TRBV7-2 and TRBJ1-1; no firm D call. In germline, CDR1 is SGHTA, CDR2 FQGNSA. The CDR3 has 13 residues. V lost 5 bases and J 1 base, leaving 8 bases between the germline ends. CDR3 protein: CASSRIENTEAFF. As DNA, the CDR3 is TGTGCCAGCAGCCGAATAGAGAACACTGAAGCTTTCTTT.

The table lists this clone with a few counts. The chain combines TRBV5-1 with TRBJ2-5, with unresolved D. Germline CDR1 reads SGHRS; CDR2 reads YFSETQ. V was cut by 3 bases and J by 0 bases, with 12 bases left in between. The CDR3 contains 15 residues. In DNA form, the CDR3 reads TGCGCCAGCAGCTCGAACCCGTCCGACCAAGAGACCCAGTACTTC. Encoded protein: CASSSNPSDQETQYF.

CDR3 region: CASSPSVGTNEKLFF. CDR3 DNA: TGTGCCAGCAGCCCCTCAGTAGGAACTAATGAAAAACTGTTTTTT. The chain couples TRBV7-9 to TRBJ1-4; D uncertain. V shed 5 bases and J shed 1 base, with 11 bases lying between them. Germline CDR1 SEHNR, CDR2 FQNEAQ (reference sequence). CDR3 length: 15 amino acids.

V and J are TRBV5-1 and TRBJ1-2; 8 positions match TRBD1. This CDR3 region has 14 residues. CDR1 is SGHRS and CDR2 is YFSETQ in the germline V gene. J was trimmed by 7 bases and V by 4 bases; bases with no gene match: 9. As DNA, the CDR3 is TGCGCCAGCAGCCCCACGACAGGGACAGGTGGCTACACCTTC. The encoded protein is CASSPTTGTGGYTF.

The CDR3 DNA reads as TGTGCCAGCGGTCTGGCGGCTTTTCAGCCCCAGCATTTT. It yields the protein CASGLAAFQPQHF. V is TRBV28 and J is TRBJ1-5; no clear D. The CDR3 runs 13 residues. CDR1 and CDR2 from the germline V gene are MDHEN and SYDVKM. V shed 8 bases and J shed 6 bases, with 14 bases lying between them.

V and J are TRBV10-3 and TRBJ2-7, with D perhaps matching TRBD2 (6 bases). Germline lookup yields CDR1 ENHRY and CDR2 SYGVKD. Between the trimmed V and J ends, which lost 0 bases and 0 bases, there was a span of 15 bases. CDR3 length: 17 amino acids. CDR3 region: CAISESGSGPLSYEQYF. The CDR3 region has the DNA TGTGCCATCAGTGAGTCTGGTAGCGGACCCCTCTCCTACGAGCAGTACTTC.

The chain has TRBV6-1 and TRBJ1-1; D not certain. CDR3 length: 12 amino acids. Germline CDR1 is MNHNS and CDR2 is SASEGT. Between the trimmed V and J ends, which lost 8 bases and 6 bases, there was a span of 13 bases. The DNA of the CDR3 is TGTGCCAGCTCCAGCCCCGGGGCTGAAGCTTTCTTT. It encodes CASSSPGAEAFF.

The chain carries TRBV10-3 and TRBJ1-1; weak D call: TRBD1 (5 bases). The ends were cut back, 0 bases at V and 0 bases at J, with 11 bases in the middle. The CDR3 has 16 amino acids. Germline loops: CDR1 ENHRY, CDR2 SYGVKD. CDR3 DNA sequence: TGTGCCATCAGTGAGTCGACCGGACAAATGAACACTGAAGCTTTCTTT. This sequence encodes CAISESTGQMNTEAFF.

This clone was seen ten or more times. The chain couples TRBV28 to TRBJ1-5; 9 nucleotides align to TRBD1. Germline lookup yields CDR1 MDHEN and CDR2 SYDVKM. The CDR3 is 16 amino acids. V was clipped by 5 bases and J by 3 bases; unmatched bases: 8. CDR3 sequence: CASSGSGTGSNQPQHF. CDR3 in DNA: TGTGCCAGCAGTGGCTCTGGGACAGGGTCCAATCAGCCCCAGCATTTT.